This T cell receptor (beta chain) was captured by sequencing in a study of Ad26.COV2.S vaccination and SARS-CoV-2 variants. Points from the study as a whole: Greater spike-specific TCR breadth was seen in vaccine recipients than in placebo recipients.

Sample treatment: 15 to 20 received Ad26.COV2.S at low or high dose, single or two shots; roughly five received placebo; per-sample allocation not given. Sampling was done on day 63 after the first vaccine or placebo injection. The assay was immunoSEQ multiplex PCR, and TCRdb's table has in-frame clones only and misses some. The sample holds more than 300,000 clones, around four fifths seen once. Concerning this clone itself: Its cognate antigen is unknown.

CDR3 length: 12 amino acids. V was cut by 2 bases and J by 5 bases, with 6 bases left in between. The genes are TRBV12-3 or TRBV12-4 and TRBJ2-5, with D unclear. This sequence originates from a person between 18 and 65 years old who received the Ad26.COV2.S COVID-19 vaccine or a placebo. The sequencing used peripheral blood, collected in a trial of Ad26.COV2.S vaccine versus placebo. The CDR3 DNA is TGTGCCAGCAGTTTAAATCTCGAGACCCAGTACTTC. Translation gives CASSLNLETQYF.